This TCR beta chain was profiled in a study of vaccination effects on CD4 cells after COVID-19. Study details: Sampling occurred a median 72 days post second dose, range 14 to 241.

Comments on this clone: The antigen remains unidentified.

Study outcomes and limitations: Convalescent patients numbered few in the study; early post-infection timepoints were missing entirely.

TCRdb keeps only in-frame clones here, not all; method: immunoSEQ multiplex PCR. The sample shows around 69,000 clones, under 80% of them seen only once. Isolating CD4+ T cells followed less than 12 days of culture. Participants were given two doses of BNT162b2 or mRNA-1273 vaccine. Each vaccine recipient was nucleocapsid antibody negative and had no prior SARS-CoV-2 infection. On day 3 and again on day 7, half the medium was replaced with IL-2 medium. The sequencing here drew on CD4+ T cells from PBMCs cultured without peptide, taken after COVID-19 vaccination. This TCR came from a human donor who received a COVID-19 vaccine.

The CDR3 reads CASSLGQGFSAGANVLTF. CDR3 DNA sequence: TGTGCCAGCAGCTTGGGCCAGGGCTTCTCGGCTGGGGCCAACGTCCTGACTTTC. V usage is TRBV5-6 and J usage is TRBJ2-6; a possible D gene is TRBD1 (5 bases). Trimming took 0 bases from V and 2 from J, leaving 15 bases between them. Germline CDR1 SGHDT, CDR2 YYEEEE. This CDR3 region has 18 residues.